This T cell receptor beta chain appears in the sequencing data of a study of Ad26.COV2.S vaccination and SARS-CoV-2 variants. Details on this clone: The antigen remains undetermined.

V was cut by 10 bases and J by 2 bases, with 12 bases left in between. This CDR3 comprises 12 residues. Germline CDR1 ENHRY, CDR2 SYGVKD. Libraries were prepared by immunoSEQ multiplex PCR; TCRdb keeps only in-frame clonotypes and omits some of them. The sample carries 430,000 or so clones, nearly 90% recorded once. Overall study findings and caveats: Considerable breadth of spike-specific CD8+ and CD4+ T cell responses has reportedly been documented following vaccination.

Treatment: around 19 received Ad26.COV2.S at low or high dose, single or two shots; about five received placebo; per-sample allocation not given. At day 63 after the first vaccine or placebo injection, samples were drawn. The vaccine antigen was prefusion-stabilized Wuhan SARS-CoV-2 spike. The TCR originated in a person aged 18-65 years who received the Ad26.COV2.S COVID-19 vaccine or a placebo. The sequencing here drew on peripheral blood, taken in a trial of Ad26.COV2.S vaccine versus placebo. The chain carries TRBV10-3 and TRBJ2-7; unclear D gene. The CDR3 coding sequence is TGTGCCACCCAGGAATTGACCTACGAGCAGTACTTC. Its translation is CATQELTYEQYF.